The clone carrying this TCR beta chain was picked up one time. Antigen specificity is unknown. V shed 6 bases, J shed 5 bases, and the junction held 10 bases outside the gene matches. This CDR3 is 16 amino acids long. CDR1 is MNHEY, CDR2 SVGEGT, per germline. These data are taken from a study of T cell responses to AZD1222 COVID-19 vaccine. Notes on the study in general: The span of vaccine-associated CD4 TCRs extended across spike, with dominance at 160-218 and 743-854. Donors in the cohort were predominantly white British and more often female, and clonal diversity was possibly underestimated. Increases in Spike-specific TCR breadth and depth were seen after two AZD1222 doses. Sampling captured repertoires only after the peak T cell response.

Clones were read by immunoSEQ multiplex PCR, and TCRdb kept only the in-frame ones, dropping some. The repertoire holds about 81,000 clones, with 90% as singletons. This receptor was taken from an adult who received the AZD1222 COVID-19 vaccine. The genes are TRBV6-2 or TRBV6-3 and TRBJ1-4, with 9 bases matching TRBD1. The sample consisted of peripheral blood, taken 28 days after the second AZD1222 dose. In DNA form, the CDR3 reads TGTGCCAGCAGCCCTCGGGACAGGGCCTGGAATGAAAAACTGTTTTTT. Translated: CASSPRDRAWNEKLFF.